This TCR beta chain was found in a study of radiotherapy plus CTLA-4 blockade in lung cancer. Across the study: Objective responses were seen in around 19% of patients, disease control in less than 40%. Study conclusions and caveats: Clones derived from tumor TCRs expanded in blood after radiotherapy plus ipilimumab. It was early blood T cell clone dynamics, with interferon-beta, that reportedly best predicted response.

CTLA-4 blockade with ipilimumab, together with focal radiation, was given to patients with chemo-refractory metastatic non-small-cell lung cancer. With 5 bases removed from V and 3 bases from J, the gap between germline ends came to 17 bases. CDR1 is SGHTA, CDR2 FQGNSA, per germline. This CDR3 is built from 15 residues. With regard to this clone: As yet, its antigen is unknown.

Generated by immunoSEQ multiplex PCR, the TCRdb table keeps only in-frame clones and is missing some. The sample lists about 90,000 clones; around 86% were seen once. V and J are TRBV7-2 and TRBJ2-7; TRBD1 or TRBD2 may be the D gene (5 bases each). The clonotype originates from a human donor with non-small cell lung cancer that progressed on radiotherapy plus ipilimumab. The material sequenced was peripheral blood, taken from a patient treated with radiotherapy plus ipilimumab. The CDR3 DNA reads TGTGCCAGCAGCCCCGGGGCGGCCCAGTACTACGAGCAGTACTTC. Protein: CASSPGAAQYYEQYF.